The clone carrying this TCR beta chain was detected many times. Noted time point: after trial treatment. The treatment denotes: LDRT plus nivolumab, ipilimumab, low-dose cyclophosphamide and aspirin (RACIN trial). Low-dose radiotherapy, low-dose cyclophosphamide, aspirin, ipilimumab and nivolumab were all given to the donors. Priming of first-strand cDNA relied on TRAV- and TRBV-specific primers (covering alpha and beta chains). The authors amplified TCRs for approximately 18 PCR cycles with a constant-region primer and a V-primer adapter. One entry per CDR3 protein, called by TCRdb with MiXCR from the reads. The sample has nearly 60,000 distinct CDR3 sequences; 20% to 25% are singletons. The source of the sample is a study of low-dose radiotherapy and immunotherapy resistance in tumors. Study-level information: A dose of 1 Gy per fraction every two weeks went to Cohort 2, totaling 13 Gy over 26 weeks.

Trimming took 5 bases from V and 3 from J; bases not matched to a gene: 1. This CDR3 comprises 13 residues. This specimen consisted of PBMCs, obtained after low-dose radiotherapy plus immunotherapy. V and J are TRBV12-3 or TRBV12-4 and TRBJ1-2, with 9 bases that match TRBD1. The clonotype originates from a male donor with prostate cancer. The CDR3 coding sequence is TGTGCCAGCAGTCGGGACAGGGACTATGGCTACACCTTC. This sequence encodes CASSRDRDYGYTF.